The T cell receptor (beta chain) described here comes from a study of beta chain features in type 1 diabetes. Study summary: The study examined 107,917,701 sorted cells across all samples. Notes on the study in general: Within each of all four CD4+ subsets, Type 1 diabetes patients had TCRB CDR3s that were moderately but significantly shorter. A pattern of fewer insertions and more deletions at VDJ junctions was seen in type 1 diabetes patients. A greater similarity of naive, central memory and Treg TCRB repertoires was seen among patients than among healthy donors.

About 120 mL of blood, on average, came from one heparinised draw per donor. This clone was observed a handful of times. Its antigen is still unknown. Expressed TCRB transcripts were sequenced because the entire RNA isolate underwent reverse transcription. The protocol was immunoSEQ multiplex PCR, while the TCRdb copy is restricted to in-frame clones and leaves out a portion. The table lists fewer than 300,000 clones, roughly 22% of them singletons. Sequencing used naive CD4+ T cells from blood. This TCR was sampled from a woman between 40 and 55 years old with type 1 diabetes.

The CDR3 sequence: CASGSRGPNEQFF. For the CDR3, the DNA is TGTGCCAGCGGGTCGAGGGGGCCGAATGAGCAGTTCTTC. The V gene is TRBV21-1, the J gene TRBJ2-1; the DNA was not compared with TRBD1, the D call given in the table. TRBV21-1 is a pseudogene locus. The CDR3 is 13 residues long.